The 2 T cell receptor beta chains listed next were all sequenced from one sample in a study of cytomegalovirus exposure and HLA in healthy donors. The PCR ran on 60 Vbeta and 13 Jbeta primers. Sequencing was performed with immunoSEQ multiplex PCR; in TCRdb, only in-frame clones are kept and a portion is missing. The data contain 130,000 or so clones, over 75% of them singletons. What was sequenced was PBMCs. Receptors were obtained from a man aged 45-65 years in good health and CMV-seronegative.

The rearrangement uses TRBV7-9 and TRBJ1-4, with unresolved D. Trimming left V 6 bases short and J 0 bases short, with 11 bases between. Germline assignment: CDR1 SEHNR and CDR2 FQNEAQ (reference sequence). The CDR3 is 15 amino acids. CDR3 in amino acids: CASSSNRATNEKLFF. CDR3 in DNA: TGTGCCAGCAGTTCTAATCGGGCAACTAATGAAAAACTGTTTTTT.

CDR3 residues: CASSALGTGGQPQHF. The CDR3 DNA follows: TGTGCCAGTAGTGCCCTCGGGACAGGGGGTCAGCCCCAGCATTTT. This chain connects TRBV19 to TRBJ1-5, with 11 bases fitting TRBD1. Germline CDR1 reads LNHDA; CDR2 reads SQIVND (reference sequence). CDR3 length: 15 residues. J gave up 6 bases and V 5 bases, and 6 bases lay outside the gene matches.